This TCR beta chain appears in the sequencing data of a study of monozygotic twins with inflammatory bowel disease. Germline-derived CDR1 and CDR2 are LGHNA and YNFKEQ. The CDR3 consists of 18 residues. TCRdb reprocessed the 5' RACE reads and reports one entry per CDR3 protein, with no DNA. Found here are 350,000 to 500,000 distinct CDR3 sequences; the top ten clones hold 2% to 3%. The chain recombines TRBV4-2 with TRBJ2-2; with no DNA, the TCRdb D assignment of TRBD2 cannot be verified. The clonotype comes from a human donor with ulcerative colitis or Crohn's disease, or a healthy co-twin of an affected twin (not recorded which). Sequencing input: blood. The CDR3 here is CASSQDNWPSERGGELFF.